This T cell receptor (beta chain) was retrieved from a study of T cell changes during pregnancy in multiple sclerosis (dated by TCRdb to between 2018 and 2020). Context from the whole study: In women with multiple sclerosis, the researchers looked at how the T cell repertoire shifted as pregnancy progressed.

In the case of this clone: Its target antigen remains unknown. Base qualities are missing; no much larger clone stands one base away.

To prepare the library, the immunoSEQ multiplex PCR assay was applied. TCRdb obtained this table from immuneACCESS and retained in-frame rearrangements with V and J assigned. These tables miss some clones; where compared with another copy, unresolved V genes account for less than half of the shortfall, and the remainder is unexplained. For this sample there are 44,000 or so clones; 90% appear just once. Approximately 1.4% of the sample belongs to the ten largest clones. CDR1 and CDR2 are read off the germline V gene as SGDLS and YYNGEE. V loses 3 bases of germline sequence and J loses 5 bases, and the interval between the two ends is 17 bases. Taken from cysteine to phenylalanine, the CDR3 has 16 residues. The read is trimmed to its CDR3 DNA, 48 bases read in frame from base 1.

The sequencing here drew on peripheral blood, taken in the first trimester of pregnancy. The source is a female donor in good health, enrolled as a control in a pregnancy study. The rearranged chain carries TRBV9 and TRBJ2-2; TRBD1 might be the D gene, on 5 matching bases. The CDR3: CASSAQGVPPTGELFF. In nucleotide form, the sequence is TGTGCCAGCAGCGCCCAGGGCGTTCCGCCTACCGGGGAGCTGTTTTTT.